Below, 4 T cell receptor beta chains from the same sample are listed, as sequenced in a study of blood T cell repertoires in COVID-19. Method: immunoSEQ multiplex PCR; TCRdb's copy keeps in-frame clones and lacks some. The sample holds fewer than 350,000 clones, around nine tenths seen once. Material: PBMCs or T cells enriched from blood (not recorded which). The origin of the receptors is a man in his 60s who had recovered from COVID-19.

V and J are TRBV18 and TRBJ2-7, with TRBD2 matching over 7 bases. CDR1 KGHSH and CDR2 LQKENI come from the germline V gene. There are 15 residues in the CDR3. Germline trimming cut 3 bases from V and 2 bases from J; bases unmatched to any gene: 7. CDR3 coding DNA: TGTGCCAGCTCACCTCAAGCGGGAAATCCCTACGAGCAGTACTTC. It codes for CASSPQAGNPYEQYF.

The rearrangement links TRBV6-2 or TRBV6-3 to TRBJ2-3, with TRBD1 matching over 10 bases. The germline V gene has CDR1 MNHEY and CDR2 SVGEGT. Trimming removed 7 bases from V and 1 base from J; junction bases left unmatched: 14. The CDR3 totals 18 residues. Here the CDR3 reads CASTPGTGVVRGTDTQYF. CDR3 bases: TGTGCCAGCACCCCCGGGACAGGGGTCGTGCGAGGCACAGATACGCAGTATTTT.

CDR3: CASRNLGQGNYGYTF. Here the CDR3 DNA reads TGTGCCAGCAGGAATTTGGGACAGGGGAACTATGGCTACACCTTC. The chain recombines TRBV6-8 with TRBJ1-2; 10 bases fit TRBD1. Germline-derived CDR1 and CDR2 are MNHGY and SAAAGT. The V gene end was trimmed by 6 bases and the J gene end by 2 bases; junction bases not matched to a gene: 6. The CDR3 has 15 amino acids.

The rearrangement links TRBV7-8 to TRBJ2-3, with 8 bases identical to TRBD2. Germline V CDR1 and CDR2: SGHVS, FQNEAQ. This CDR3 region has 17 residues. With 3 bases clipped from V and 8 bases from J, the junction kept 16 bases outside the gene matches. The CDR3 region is CASSFPVRGAGGATQYF. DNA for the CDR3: TGTGCCAGCAGCTTTCCCGTTCGGGGGGCGGGAGGTGCTACGCAGTATTTT.